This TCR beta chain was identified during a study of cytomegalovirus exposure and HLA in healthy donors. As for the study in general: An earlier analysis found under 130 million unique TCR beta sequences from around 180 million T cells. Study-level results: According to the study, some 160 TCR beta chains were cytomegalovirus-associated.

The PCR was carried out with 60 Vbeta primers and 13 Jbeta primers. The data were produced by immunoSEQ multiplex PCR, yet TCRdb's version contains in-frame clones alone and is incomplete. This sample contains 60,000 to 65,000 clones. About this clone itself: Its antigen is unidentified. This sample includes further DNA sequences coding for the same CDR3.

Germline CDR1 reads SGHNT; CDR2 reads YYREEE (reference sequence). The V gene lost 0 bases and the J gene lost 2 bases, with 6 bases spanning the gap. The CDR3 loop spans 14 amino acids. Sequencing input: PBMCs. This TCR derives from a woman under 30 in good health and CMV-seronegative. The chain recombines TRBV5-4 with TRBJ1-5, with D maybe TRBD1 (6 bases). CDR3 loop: CASSLAGGNQPQHF. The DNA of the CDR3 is TGTGCCAGCAGCTTGGCAGGGGGCAATCAGCCCCAGCATTTT.